This paragraph covers one T cell receptor (beta chain) sequence. Its target is unknown. Clinical symptoms, serum thyroxine, TRAb, thyroid ultrasound and orbital computed tomography informed diagnoses. The data are from a study of T cells in Graves' hyperthyroidism and ophthalmopathy. At the level of the study: Blood from the periphery was taken at initial diagnosis, before any treatment.

Study-wide results and caveats: Within blood appeared most thyroid clonotypes that had expanded above 0.001.

RNA transcripts served as the template for amplifying TCR beta CDR3 regions. The primer set for the first-round RT-PCR of the TCR CDR3 was HTBI. MiXCR, applied by TCRdb to the multiplex PCR reads, yields one record per CDR3 protein. The sample includes hundreds of thousands of distinct CDR3 sequences, 15% to 20% of them seen just once. The germline V gene encodes CDR1 DFQATT and CDR2 SNEGSKA (reference sequence). The germline V and J ends were trimmed by 4 bases and 0 bases, with 13 bases remaining between them. The CDR3 spans 14 residues. Sequencing input: blood. The origin of this receptor is a woman aged 50 to 60 with Graves' hyperthyroidism that later progressed to Graves' ophthalmopathy. The V gene is TRBV20-1, the J gene TRBJ2-7; no clear D gene. The CDR3 DNA is TGCAGTGCTACAACACAAGGAATCTCCTACGAGCAGTACTTC. Its protein product is CSATTQGISYEQYF.